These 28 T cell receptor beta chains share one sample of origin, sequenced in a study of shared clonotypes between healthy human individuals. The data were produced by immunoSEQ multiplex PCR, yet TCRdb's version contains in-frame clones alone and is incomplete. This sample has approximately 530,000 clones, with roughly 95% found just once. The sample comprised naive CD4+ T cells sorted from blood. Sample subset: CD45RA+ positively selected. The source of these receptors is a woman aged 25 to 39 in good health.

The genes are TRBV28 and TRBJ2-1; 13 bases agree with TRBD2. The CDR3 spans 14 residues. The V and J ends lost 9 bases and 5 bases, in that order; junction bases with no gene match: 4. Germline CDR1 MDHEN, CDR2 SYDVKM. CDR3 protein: CASLGTSGNNEQFF. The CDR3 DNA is TGTGCCAGTTTGGGGACTAGCGGGAACAATGAGCAGTTCTTC.

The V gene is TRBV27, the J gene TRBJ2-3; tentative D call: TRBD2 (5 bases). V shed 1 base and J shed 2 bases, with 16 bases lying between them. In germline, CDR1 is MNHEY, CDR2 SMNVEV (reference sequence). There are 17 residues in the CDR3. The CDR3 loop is CASSLFGKAENTDTQYF. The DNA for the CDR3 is TGTGCCAGCAGTTTATTCGGCAAAGCGGAGAACACAGATACGCAGTATTTT.

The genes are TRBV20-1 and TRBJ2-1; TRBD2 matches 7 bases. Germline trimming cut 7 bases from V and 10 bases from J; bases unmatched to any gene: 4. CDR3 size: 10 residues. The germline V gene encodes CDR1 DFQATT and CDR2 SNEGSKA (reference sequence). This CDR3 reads CSVVSGEQFF. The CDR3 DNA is TGCAGTGTTGTTAGCGGGGAGCAGTTCTTC.

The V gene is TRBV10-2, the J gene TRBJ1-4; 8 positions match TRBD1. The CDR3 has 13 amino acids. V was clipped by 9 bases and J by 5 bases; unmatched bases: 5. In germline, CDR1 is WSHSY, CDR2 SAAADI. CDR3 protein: CASQDRANEKLFF. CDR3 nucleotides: TGCGCCAGTCAGGACAGGGCAAATGAAAAACTGTTTTTT.

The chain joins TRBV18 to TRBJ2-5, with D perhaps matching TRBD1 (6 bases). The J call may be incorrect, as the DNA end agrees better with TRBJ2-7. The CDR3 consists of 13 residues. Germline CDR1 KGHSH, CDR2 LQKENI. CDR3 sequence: CASSPDSLGEQYF. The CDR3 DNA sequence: TGTGCCAGCTCACCGGACAGCCTGGGCGAGCAGTACTTC.

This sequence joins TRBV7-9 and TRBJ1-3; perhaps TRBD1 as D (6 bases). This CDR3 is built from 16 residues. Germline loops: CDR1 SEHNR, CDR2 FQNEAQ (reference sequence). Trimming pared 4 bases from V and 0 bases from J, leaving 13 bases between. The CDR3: CASSSRDTPSGNTIYF. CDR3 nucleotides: TGTGCCAGCAGCTCCCGGGACACCCCCTCTGGAAACACCATATATTTT.

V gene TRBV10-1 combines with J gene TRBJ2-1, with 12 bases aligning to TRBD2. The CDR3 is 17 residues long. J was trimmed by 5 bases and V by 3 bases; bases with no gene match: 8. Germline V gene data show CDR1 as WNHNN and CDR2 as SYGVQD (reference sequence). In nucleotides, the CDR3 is TGCGCCAGCAGTGAACAACTAGCGGGAGGAAGGAACAATGAGCAGTTCTTC. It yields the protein CASSEQLAGGRNNEQFF.

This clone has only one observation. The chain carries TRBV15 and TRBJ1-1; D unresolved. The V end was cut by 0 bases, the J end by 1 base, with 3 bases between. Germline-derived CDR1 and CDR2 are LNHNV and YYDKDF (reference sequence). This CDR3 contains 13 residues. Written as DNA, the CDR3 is TGTGCCACCAGCAGAGAGAAGAACACTGAAGCTTTCTTT. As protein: CATSREKNTEAFF.

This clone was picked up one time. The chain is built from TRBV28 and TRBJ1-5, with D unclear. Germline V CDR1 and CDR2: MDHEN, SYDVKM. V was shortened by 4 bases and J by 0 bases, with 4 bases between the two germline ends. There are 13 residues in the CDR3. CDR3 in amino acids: CASSSNSNQPQHF. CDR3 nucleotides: TGTGCCAGCAGTTCTAATAGCAATCAGCCCCAGCATTTT.

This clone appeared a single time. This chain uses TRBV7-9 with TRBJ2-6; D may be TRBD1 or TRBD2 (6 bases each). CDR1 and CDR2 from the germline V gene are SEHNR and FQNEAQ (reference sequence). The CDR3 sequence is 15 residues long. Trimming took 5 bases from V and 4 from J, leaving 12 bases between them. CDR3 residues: CASSLGGTGANVLTF. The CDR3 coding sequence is TGTGCCAGCAGCCTAGGGGGGACCGGGGCCAACGTCCTGACTTTC.

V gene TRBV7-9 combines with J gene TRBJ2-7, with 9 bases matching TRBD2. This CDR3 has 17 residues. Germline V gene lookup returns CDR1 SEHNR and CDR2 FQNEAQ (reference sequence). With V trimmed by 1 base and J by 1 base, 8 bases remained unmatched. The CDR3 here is CASSLGPTSGLSYEQYF. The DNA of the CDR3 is TGTGCCAGCAGCTTAGGCCCAACTAGCGGGCTTTCCTACGAGCAGTACTTC.

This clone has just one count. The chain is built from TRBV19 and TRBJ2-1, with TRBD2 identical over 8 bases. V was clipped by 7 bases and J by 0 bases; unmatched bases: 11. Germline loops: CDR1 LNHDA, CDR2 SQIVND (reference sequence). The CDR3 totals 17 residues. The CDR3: CASTGGDEYGSYNEQFF. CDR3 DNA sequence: TGTGCCAGTACGGGGGGGGATGAATACGGCTCCTACAATGAGCAGTTCTTC.

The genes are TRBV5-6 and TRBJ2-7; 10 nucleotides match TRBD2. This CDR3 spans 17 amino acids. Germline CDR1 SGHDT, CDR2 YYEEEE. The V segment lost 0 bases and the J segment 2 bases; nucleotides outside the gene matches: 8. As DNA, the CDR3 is TGTGCCAGCAGCTTGGGGACTAGCGGAAAGTACACCTACGAGCAGTACTTC. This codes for CASSLGTSGKYTYEQYF.

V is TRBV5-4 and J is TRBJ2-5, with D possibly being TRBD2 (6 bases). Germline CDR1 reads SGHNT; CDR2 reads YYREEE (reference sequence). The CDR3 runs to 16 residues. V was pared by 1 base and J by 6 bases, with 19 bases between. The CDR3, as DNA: TGTGCCAGCAGCTTGCAAACGGGAGTTGAGTCGAAGACCCAGTACTTC. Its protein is CASSLQTGVESKTQYF.

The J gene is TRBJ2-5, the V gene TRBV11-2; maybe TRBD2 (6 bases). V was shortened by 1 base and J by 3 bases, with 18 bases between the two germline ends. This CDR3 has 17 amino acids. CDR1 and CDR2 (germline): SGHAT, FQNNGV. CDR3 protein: CASSLAWSEGMKETQYF. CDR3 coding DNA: TGTGCCAGCAGCTTAGCTTGGTCGGAGGGGATGAAAGAGACCCAGTACTTC.

The CDR3 DNA sequence: TGTGCCAGCAGCAGACAGACAGGGGGCCAGAATCAGCCCCAGCATTTT. This sequence encodes CASSRQTGGQNQPQHF. The chain has TRBV7-9 and TRBJ1-5, with 10 bases that match TRBD1. The CDR3 loop spans 16 amino acids. V lost 5 bases, J lost 4 bases, and 8 bases stayed unmatched. Looked up from germline, CDR1 is SEHNR and CDR2 is FQNEAQ (reference sequence).

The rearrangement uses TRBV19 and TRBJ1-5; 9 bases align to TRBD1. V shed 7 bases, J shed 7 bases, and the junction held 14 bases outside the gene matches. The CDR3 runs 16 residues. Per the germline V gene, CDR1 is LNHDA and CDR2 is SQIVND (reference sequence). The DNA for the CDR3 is TGTGCCAGTACCGATGCCGGACAGGGGCGATCACAGCCCCAGCATTTT. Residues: CASTDAGQGRSQPQHF. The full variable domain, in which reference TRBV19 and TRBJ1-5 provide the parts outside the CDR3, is DGGITQSPKYLFRKEGQNVTLSCEQNLNHDAMYWYRQDPGQGLRLIYYSQIVNDFQKGDIAEGYSVSREKKESFPLTVTSAQKNPTAFYLCASTDAGQGRSQPQHFGDGTRLSIL.

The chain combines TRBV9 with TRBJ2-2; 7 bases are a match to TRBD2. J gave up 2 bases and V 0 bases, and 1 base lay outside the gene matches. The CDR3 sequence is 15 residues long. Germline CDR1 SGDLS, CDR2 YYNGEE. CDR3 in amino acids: CASSVGLANTGELFF. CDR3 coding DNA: TGTGCCAGCAGCGTAGGACTAGCCAACACCGGGGAGCTGTTTTTT. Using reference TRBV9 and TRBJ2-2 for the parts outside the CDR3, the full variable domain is DSGVTQTPKHLITATGQRVTLRCSPRSGDLSVYWYQQSLDQGLQFLIQYYNGEERAKGNILERFSAQQFPDLHSELNLSSLELGDSALYFCASSVGLANTGELFFGEGSRLTVL.

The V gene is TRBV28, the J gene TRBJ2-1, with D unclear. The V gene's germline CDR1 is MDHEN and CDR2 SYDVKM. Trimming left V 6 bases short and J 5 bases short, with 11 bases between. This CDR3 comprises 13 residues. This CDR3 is CASSVVPHNEQFF. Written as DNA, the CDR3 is TGTGCCAGCAGCGTCGTGCCCCACAATGAGCAGTTCTTC.

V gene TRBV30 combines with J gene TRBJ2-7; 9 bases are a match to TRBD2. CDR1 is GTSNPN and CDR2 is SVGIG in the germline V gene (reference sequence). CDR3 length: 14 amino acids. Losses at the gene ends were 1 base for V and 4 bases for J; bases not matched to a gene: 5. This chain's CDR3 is CAWSGVAGDYEQYF. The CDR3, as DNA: TGTGCCTGGAGTGGAGTAGCGGGAGATTACGAGCAGTACTTC.

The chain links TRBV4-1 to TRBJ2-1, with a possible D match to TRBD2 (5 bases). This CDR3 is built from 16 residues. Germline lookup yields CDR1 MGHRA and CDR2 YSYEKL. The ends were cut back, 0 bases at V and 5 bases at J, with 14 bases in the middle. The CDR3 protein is CASSQDRASLNNEQFF. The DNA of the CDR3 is TGCGCCAGCAGCCAAGATCGAGCTAGCCTGAACAATGAGCAGTTCTTC.

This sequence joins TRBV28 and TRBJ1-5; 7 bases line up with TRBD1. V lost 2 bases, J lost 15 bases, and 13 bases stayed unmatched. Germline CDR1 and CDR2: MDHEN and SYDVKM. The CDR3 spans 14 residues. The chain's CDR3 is CASSLPGGVRVGHF. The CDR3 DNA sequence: TGTGCCAGCAGTTTACCAGGGGGAGTTCGCGTAGGGCATTTT. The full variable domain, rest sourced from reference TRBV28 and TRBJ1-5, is DVKVTQSSRYLVKRTGEKVFLECVQDMDHENMFWYRQDPGLGLRLIYFSYDVKMKEKGDIPEGYSVSREKKERFSLILESASTNQTSMYLCASSLPGGVRVGHFGDGTRLSIL.

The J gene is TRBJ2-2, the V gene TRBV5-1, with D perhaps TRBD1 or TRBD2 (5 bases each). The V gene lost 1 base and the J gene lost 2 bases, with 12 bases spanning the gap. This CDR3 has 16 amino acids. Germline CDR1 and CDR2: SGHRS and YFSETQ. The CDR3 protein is CASSLTRDPNTGELFF. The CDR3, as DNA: TGCGCCAGCAGCTTGACCAGGGACCCTAACACCGGGGAGCTGTTTTTT.

In DNA, the CDR3 is TGCGCCAGCAGCTTGGGAGCGGGAGGATACAATGAGCAGTTCTTC. Its protein product is CASSLGAGGYNEQFF. The chain couples TRBV5-1 to TRBJ2-1; TRBD2 agrees at 9 bases. The CDR3 consists of 15 residues. Trimming cost V 0 bases and J 4 bases; bases outside gene matches: 2. Germline V gene lookup returns CDR1 SGHRS and CDR2 YFSETQ.

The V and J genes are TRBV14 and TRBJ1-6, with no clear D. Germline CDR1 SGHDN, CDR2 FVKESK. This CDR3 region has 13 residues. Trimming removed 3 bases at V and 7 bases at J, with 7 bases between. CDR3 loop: CASSHLLNSPLHF. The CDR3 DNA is TGTGCCAGCAGCCACCTTCTGAATTCACCCCTCCACTTT.

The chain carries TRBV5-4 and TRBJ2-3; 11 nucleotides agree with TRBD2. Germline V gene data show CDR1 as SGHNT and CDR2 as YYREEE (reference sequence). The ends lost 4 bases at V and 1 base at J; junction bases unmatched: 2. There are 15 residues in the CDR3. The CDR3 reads CASSAGLAGTDTQYF. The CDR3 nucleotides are TGTGCCAGCAGCGCGGGACTAGCGGGCACAGATACGCAGTATTTT.

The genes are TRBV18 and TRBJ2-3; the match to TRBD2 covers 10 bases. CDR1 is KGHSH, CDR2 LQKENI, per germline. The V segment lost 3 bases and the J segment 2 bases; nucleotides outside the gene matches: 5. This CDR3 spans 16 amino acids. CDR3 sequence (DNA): TGTGCCAGCTCACCTCCGGGACTAGCGAACACAGATACGCAGTATTTT. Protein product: CASSPPGLANTDTQYF. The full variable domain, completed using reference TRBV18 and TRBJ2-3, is NAGVMQNPRHLVRRRGQEARLRCSPMKGHSHVYWYRQLPEEGLKFMVYLQKENIIDESGMPKERFSAEFPKEGPSILRIQQVVRGDSAAYFCASSPPGLANTDTQYFGPGTRLTVL.

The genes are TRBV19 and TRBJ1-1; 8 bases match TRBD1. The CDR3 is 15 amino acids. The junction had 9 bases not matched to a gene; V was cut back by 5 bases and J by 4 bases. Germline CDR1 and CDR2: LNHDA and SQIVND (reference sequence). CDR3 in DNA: TGTGCCAGTAGTGACCGCCACAGGGGGGGCACTGAAGCTTTCTTT. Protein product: CASSDRHRGGTEAFF. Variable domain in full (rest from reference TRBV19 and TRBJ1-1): DGGITQSPKYLFRKEGQNVTLSCEQNLNHDAMYWYRQDPGQGLRLIYYSQIVNDFQKGDIAEGYSVSREKKESFPLTVTSAQKNPTAFYLCASSDRHRGGTEAFFGQGTRLTVV.